The present TCR beta chain was sequenced within a study of blood T cell repertoires in COVID-19. Profiling relied on immunoSEQ multiplex PCR, and the TCRdb table lists in-frame clones only, not all of them. The sample holds tens of thousands of clones, 65% to 75% seen once. CDR3 size: 14 residues. Germline V gene data show CDR1 as MDHEN and CDR2 as SYDVKM. The junction had 11 bases not matched to a gene; V was cut back by 5 bases and J by 8 bases. This TCR was recovered from a woman of 80 years or more with acute or convalescent COVID-19. V and J are TRBV28 and TRBJ2-7, with 8 bases identical to TRBD1. Sample: peripheral blood. CDR3: CASSPGTGARKQYF. The CDR3 DNA reads TGTGCCAGCAGTCCCGGGACAGGTGCTCGAAAGCAGTACTTC.